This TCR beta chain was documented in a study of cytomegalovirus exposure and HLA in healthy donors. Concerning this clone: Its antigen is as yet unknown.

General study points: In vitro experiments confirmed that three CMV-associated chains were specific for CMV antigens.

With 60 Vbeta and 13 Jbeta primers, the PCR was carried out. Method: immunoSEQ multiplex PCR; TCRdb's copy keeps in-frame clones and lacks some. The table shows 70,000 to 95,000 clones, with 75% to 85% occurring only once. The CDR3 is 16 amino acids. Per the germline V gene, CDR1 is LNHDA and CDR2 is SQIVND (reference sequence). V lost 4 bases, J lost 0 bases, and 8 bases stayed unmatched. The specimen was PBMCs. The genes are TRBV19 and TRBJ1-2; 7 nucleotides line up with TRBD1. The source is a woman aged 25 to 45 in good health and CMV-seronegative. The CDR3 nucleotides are TGTGCCAGTAGTAAATTACCGGGGACAGCTAACTATGGCTACACCTTC. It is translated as CASSKLPGTANYGYTF.